The clone carrying this TCR beta chain has only a few counts. This sample was included in a study of blood T cells in healthy people across ages. Germline V gene data show CDR1 as ENHRY and CDR2 as SYGVKD. The CDR3 runs to 15 residues. Unmatched junction bases numbered 10, after V lost 5 bases and J lost 6 bases. Using a J-beta primer mix together with a sample-barcoded 5' primer, a second PCR was run for about 6 to 12 cycles. TCRdb processed the 5' RACE reads anew with MiXCR; each CDR3 protein has one entry. The sample yields more than 1,000,000 distinct CDR3 sequences, about 23% seen once. This sample also appeared in a second study, on T cells of mothers and their children.

The sample comprised blood. The sequence came from a girl aged 2 to 10 in good health. The chain employs TRBV10-3 and TRBJ2-1; 7 nucleotides line up with TRBD1. CDR3 loop: CAISSSDRALNEQFF. The CDR3 bases are TGTGCCATCAGTTCAAGCGACAGGGCCCTCAATGAGCAGTTCTTC.